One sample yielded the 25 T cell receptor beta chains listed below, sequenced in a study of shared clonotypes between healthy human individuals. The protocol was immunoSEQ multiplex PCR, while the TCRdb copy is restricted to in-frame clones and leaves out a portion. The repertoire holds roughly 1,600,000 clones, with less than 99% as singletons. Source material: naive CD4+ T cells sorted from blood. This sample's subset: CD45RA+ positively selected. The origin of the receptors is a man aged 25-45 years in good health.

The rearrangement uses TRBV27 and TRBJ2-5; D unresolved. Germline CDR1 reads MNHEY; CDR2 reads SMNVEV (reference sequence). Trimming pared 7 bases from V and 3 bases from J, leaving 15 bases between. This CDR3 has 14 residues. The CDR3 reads CASTSFGIEETQYF. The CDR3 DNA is TGTGCCAGCACCTCGTTCGGCATTGAAGAGACCCAGTACTTC.

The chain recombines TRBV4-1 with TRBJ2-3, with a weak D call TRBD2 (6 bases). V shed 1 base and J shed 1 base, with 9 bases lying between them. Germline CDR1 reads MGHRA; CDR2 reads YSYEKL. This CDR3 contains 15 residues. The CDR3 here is CASSQVPSGTDTQYF. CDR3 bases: TGCGCCAGCAGCCAAGTACCTAGCGGCACAGATACGCAGTATTTT.

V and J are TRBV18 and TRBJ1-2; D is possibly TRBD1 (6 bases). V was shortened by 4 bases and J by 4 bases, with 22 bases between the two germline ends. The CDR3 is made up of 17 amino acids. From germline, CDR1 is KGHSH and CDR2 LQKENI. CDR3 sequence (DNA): TGTGCCAGCTCACAAGGACAGTCAGGCAGGCGGATCTATGGCTACACCTTC. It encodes CASSQGQSGRRIYGYTF.

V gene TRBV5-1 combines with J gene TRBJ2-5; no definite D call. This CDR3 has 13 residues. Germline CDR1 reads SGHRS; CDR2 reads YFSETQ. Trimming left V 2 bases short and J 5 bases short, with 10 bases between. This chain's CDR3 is CASSFIIGETQYF. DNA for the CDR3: TGCGCCAGCAGCTTCATCATCGGGGAGACCCAGTACTTC. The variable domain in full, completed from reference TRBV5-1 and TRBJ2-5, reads KAGVTQTPRYLIKTRGQQVTLSCSPISGHRSVSWYQQTPGQGLQFLFEYFSETQRNKGNFPGRFSGRQFSNSRSEMNVSTLELGDSALYLCASSFIIGETQYFGPGTRLLVL.

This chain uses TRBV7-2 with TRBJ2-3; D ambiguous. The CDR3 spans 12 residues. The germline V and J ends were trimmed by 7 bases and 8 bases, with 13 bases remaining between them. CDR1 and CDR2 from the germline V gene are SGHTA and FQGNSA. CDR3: CASTGTGTTQYF. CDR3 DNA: TGTGCCAGCACGGGTACGGGTACTACGCAGTATTTT.

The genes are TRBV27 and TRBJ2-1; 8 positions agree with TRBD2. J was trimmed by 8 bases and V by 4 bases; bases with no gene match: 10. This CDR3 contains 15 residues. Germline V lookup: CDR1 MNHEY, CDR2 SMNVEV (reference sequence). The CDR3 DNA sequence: TGTGCCAGCAGTTCCCCTAGCGGGTCTCGTGATGAGCAGTTCTTC. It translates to CASSSPSGSRDEQFF.

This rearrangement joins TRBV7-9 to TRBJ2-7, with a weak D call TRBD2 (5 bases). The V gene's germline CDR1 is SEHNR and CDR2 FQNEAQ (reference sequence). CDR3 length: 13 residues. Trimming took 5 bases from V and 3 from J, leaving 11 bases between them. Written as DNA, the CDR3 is TGTGCCAGCAGCCCTAAGACTAACTACGAGCAGTACTTC. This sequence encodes CASSPKTNYEQYF.

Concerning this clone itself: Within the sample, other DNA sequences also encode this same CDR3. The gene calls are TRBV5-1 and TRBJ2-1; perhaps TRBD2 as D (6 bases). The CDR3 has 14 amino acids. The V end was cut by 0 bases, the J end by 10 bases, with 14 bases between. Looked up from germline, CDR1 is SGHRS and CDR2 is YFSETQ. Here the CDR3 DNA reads TGCGCCAGCAGCTTGGCCGGGGGTGGGAACGAGCAGTTCTTC. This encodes CASSLAGGGNEQFF.

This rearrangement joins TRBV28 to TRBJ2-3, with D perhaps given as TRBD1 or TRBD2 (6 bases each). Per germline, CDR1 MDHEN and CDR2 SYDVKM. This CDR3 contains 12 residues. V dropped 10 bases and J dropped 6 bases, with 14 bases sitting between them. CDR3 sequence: CATLRRGDTQYF. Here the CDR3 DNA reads TGTGCCACCCTGAGGAGGGGGGATACGCAGTATTTT. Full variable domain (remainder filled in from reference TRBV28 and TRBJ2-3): DVKVTQSSRYLVKRTGEKVFLECVQDMDHENMFWYRQDPGLGLRLIYFSYDVKMKEKGDIPEGYSVSREKKERFSLILESASTNQTSMYLCATLRRGDTQYFGPGTRLTVL.

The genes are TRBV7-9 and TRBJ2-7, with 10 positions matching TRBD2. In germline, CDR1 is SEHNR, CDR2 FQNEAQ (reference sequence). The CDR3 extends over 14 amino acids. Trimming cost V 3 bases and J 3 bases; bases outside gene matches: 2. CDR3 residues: CASSFKREGYEQYF. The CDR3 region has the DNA TGTGCCAGCAGCTTTAAGCGGGAGGGCTACGAGCAGTACTTC.

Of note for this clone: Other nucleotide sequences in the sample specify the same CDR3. The CDR3 DNA reads TGTGCCAGCAGCTTGGGACCGCAAGAGACCCAGTACTTC. Its translation is CASSLGPQETQYF. The chain is built from TRBV5-5 and TRBJ2-5; no clear D. Germline assignment: CDR1 SGHKS and CDR2 YYEKEE (reference sequence). This CDR3 region has 13 residues. Trimming left V 0 bases short and J 2 bases short, with 5 bases between.

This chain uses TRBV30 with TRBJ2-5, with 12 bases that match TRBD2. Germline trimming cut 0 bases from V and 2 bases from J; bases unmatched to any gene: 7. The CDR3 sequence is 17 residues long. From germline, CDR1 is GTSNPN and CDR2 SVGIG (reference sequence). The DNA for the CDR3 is TGTGCCTGGAGTGTCGGCTGGACTAGCGGGACGCAAGAGACCCAGTACTTC. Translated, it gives CAWSVGWTSGTQETQYF. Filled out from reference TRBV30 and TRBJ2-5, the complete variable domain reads SQTIHQWPATLVQPVGSPLSLECTVEGTSNPNLYWYRQAAGRGLQLLFYSVGIGQISSEVPQNLSASRPQDRQFILSSKKLLLSDSGFYLCAWSVGWTSGTQETQYFGPGTRLLVL.

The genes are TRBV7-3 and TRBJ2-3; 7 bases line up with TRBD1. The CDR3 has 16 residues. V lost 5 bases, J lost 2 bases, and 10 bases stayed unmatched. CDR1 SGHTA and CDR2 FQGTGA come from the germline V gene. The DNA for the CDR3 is TGTGCCAGCAGCGCCCGCAGGGGGTTTAACACAGATACGCAGTATTTT. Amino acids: CASSARRGFNTDTQYF.

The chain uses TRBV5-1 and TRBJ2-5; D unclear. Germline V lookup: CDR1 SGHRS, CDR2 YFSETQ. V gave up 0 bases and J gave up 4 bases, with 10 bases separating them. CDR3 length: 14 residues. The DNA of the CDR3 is TGCGCCAGCAGCTTGGAAATCGGCCTAGAGACCCAGTACTTC. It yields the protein CASSLEIGLETQYF.

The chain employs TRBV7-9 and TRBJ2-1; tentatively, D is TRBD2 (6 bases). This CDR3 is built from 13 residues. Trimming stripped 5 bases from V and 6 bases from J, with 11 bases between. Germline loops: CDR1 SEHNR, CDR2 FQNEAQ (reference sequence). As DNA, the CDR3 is TGTGCCAGCAGCCCACGGGGAGGCAATGAGCAGTTCTTC. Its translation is CASSPRGGNEQFF.

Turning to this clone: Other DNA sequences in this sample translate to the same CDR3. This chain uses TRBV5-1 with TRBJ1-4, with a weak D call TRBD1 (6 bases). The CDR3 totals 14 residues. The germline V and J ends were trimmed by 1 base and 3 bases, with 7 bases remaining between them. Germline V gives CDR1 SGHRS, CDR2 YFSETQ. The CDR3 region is CASSLQGPNEKLFF. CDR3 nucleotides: TGCGCCAGCAGCTTGCAGGGGCCTAATGAAAAACTGTTTTTT.

The DNA of the CDR3 is TGTGCCAGCAGTACCCGGACAGGGGGGAACACTGAAGCTTTCTTT. It yields the protein CASSTRTGGNTEAFF. The gene calls are TRBV6-1 and TRBJ1-1; 10 positions match TRBD1. V shed 5 bases, J shed 1 base, and the junction held 4 bases outside the gene matches. The CDR3 contains 15 residues. Germline CDR1 and CDR2: MNHNS and SASEGT.

The CDR3 is CASSETSGGPQGEQYF. CDR3 coding DNA: TGTGCCAGCAGTGAGACTAGCGGGGGCCCCCAGGGGGAGCAGTACTTC. The J gene is TRBJ2-7, the V gene TRBV2, with 12 bases matching TRBD2. V was pared by 3 bases and J by 7 bases, with 10 bases of the junction left unmatched. The germline gives CDR1 SNHLY, CDR2 FYNNEI. CDR3 length: 16 residues.

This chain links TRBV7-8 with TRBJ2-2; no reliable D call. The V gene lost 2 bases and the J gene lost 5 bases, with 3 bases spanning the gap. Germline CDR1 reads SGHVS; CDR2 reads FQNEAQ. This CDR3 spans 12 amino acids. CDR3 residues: CASSLWTGELFF. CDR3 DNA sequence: TGTGCCAGCAGCTTATGGACCGGGGAGCTGTTTTTT.

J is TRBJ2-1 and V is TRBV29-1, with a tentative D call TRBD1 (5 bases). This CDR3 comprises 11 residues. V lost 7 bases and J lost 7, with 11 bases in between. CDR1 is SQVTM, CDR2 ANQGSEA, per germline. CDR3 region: CSDSRVNEQFF. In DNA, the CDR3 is TGCAGCGACAGCAGGGTAAATGAGCAGTTCTTC.

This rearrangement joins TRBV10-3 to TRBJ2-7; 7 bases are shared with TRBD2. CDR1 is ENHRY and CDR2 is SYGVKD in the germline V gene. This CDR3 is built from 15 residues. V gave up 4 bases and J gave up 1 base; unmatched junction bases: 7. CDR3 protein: CAISAESSGSYEQYF. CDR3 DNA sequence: TGTGCCATCAGTGCTGAGAGTAGCGGGTCCTACGAGCAGTACTTC.

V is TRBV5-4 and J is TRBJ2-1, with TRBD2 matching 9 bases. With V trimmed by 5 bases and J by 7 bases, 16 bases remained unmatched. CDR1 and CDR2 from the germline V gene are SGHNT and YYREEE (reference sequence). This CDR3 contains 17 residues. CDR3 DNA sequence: TGTGCCAGCAGGCTTGGAACGGTAGCGGGAGAGAAAAATGAGCAGTTCTTC. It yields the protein CASRLGTVAGEKNEQFF.

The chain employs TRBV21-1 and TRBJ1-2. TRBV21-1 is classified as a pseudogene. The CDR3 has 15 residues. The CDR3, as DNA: TGTGCCAGCAGCAAACCCGGGACTACTAACTATGGCTACACCTTC. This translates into CASSKPGTTNYGYTF.

CDR3 sequence reads: CASSPLSNGGEQYF. The CDR3 DNA is TGTGCCAGCTCACCACTATCAAATGGGGGCGAGCAGTACTTC. The chain uses TRBV18 and TRBJ2-7; D could derive from TRBD1 or TRBD2 (5 bases each). The length of the CDR3 is 14 residues. CDR1 is KGHSH and CDR2 is LQKENI in the germline V gene. V lost 1 base and J lost 6, with 13 bases in between.

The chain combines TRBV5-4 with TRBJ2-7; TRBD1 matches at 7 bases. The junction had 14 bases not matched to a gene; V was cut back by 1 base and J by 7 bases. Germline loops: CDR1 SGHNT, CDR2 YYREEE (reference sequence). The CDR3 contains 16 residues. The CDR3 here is CASSLPSRQGLGEQYF. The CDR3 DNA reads TGTGCCAGCAGCTTGCCTTCGAGACAGGGTTTGGGGGAGCAGTACTTC.